What follows is one T cell receptor (beta chain) and its context. Its antigen is as yet unknown. The sample originates from a study of T cell responses to AZD1222 COVID-19 vaccine. Trimming at V came to 6 bases and at J to 6 bases, leaving 11 bases not matched to a gene. This CDR3 is built from 15 residues. CDR1 MNHNY and CDR2 SVGAGI come from the germline V gene (reference sequence). Profiling relied on immunoSEQ multiplex PCR, and the TCRdb table lists in-frame clones only, not all of them. In the table there are about 39,000 clones, approximately 88% of which are singletons. General study points: At 160-218 and 743-854, vaccine-associated CD4 TCRs were dominant, and they spanned spike. It should be noted that donors were predominantly white British and more often female, and clonal diversity was possibly underestimated. Just 5 to 7 people given AZD1222 tested seropositive at baseline.

The V call is TRBV6-6, the J call TRBJ1-2, with 9 bases fitting TRBD1. The specimen was peripheral blood, collected 28 days after the second dose of the MenACWY control vaccine. This TCR was recovered from an adult who received the MenACWY meningococcal vaccine as a control. CDR3: CASRPSPGQGDGYTF. In DNA form, the CDR3 reads TGTGCCAGCAGGCCCTCTCCGGGACAGGGAGATGGCTACACCTTC.